This T cell receptor (beta chain) came from a study of identifying expanded T cells in peripheral blood (dated by TCRdb to the late 2010s). Concerning the study at large: Four technical replicates, made by sequencing separate aliquots from the same pool of genomic DNA, were compared pairwise.

From the cysteine through the phenylalanine, the CDR3 covers 11 amino acids. Only CDR3 DNA is held: 33 bases, read in frame from base 1. CDR1 and CDR2 are read off the germline V gene as MDHEN and SYDVKM. Trimming takes 2 bases from V and 5 bases from J, and the germline ends sit 1 base apart. Findings and caveats that apply to the study as a whole: The authors expected that biological variance in healthy repertoires might rise further over much longer intervals, such as months to years. The binomial model flagged approximately 1.3 differentially abundant clones between technical replicates but 15 to 17 over roughly two weeks and around 19 over four weeks. Across all healthy donors, variance in clone template counts between roughly two-week samples was found to increase significantly with total template count. The beta-binomial model significantly reduced the number of clones called differentially abundant and the false-positive rate across all healthy-donor time intervals.

The immunoSEQ Assay, which uses bias-controlled multiplex PCR amplification of genomic DNA, was used to profile TCRbeta CDR3 regions. In the authors' own workflow: The absolute abundance of each unique TCRbeta CDR3 region was quantified after sequences were collapsed and filtered. Differential abundance was tested with two models: a binomial (Fisher-equivalent) model and a beta-binomial model that adds time-dependent variance fitted from healthy donors. Clones with fewer than 5 combined templates were removed, and differential abundance was called for clones with a Benjamini-Hochberg FDR below 0.01. In the beta-binomial model, variance was expressed as a function of the total template count across the two samples, in the form v = (b*log(k)+a)^2. TCRdb obtained this table from immuneACCESS and retained in-frame rearrangements with V and J assigned. These tables miss some clones; where compared with another copy, unresolved V genes account for less than half of the shortfall, and the remainder is unexplained. V, J and clone size are those of that table, while D and trimming were read from the DNA. The table for this sample lists about 91,000 clones; almost 90% of them were counted only once. 3.5% to 4.5% of the sample goes to the ten largest clones.

No immune events, such as infections, were documented for the healthy donors during the collection period. Blood repertoires from healthy donors were used as a training cohort for calibrating time-dependent variance in a beta-binomial model of differential abundance of T-cell clones. The training cohort included approximately ten healthy donors, of whom 3 were female and 7 were male. An age range of about 29 to 65 years, with an average of roughly 47 years, was recorded for the donors. Whole blood, obtained from a commercial supplier, was collected from each healthy donor at three time points spaced approximately two weeks apart. Genomic DNA was extracted from unsorted whole blood for immunosequencing. Worth noting for this clone: This clone's antigen is unknown. No much larger clone exists at a distance of one base, and base qualities are not known.

This clonotype was sampled from a person aged 18 to 75 in good health. The specimen sequenced was blood. The chain links TRBV28 with TRBJ2-1; the D gene remains uncertain. The bases read TGTGCCAGCAGTTTAGACAATGAGCAGTTCTTC. Translation gives CASSLDNEQFF.